This T cell receptor (beta chain) derives from a study of T cells in Graves' hyperthyroidism and ophthalmopathy. The investigators amplified TCR beta CDR3 regions from RNA transcripts. During a first-round RT-PCR of the TCR CDR3, the HTBI primer set was used. TCRdb ran MiXCR on the multiplex PCR reads and lists one entry per CDR3 protein. This table holds more than 650,000 distinct CDR3 sequences, 14% found once. Notes on the study in general: The model forecast ophthalmopathy, anticipating it by a median 6.5 months before onset.

This clonotype came up many times. Its antigen is as yet unknown. Uncontrolled infection, other autoimmune disease, pregnancy or lactation barred patients from enrollment. The clonotype comes from a woman in her late teens or twenties with Graves' hyperthyroidism. The sequenced material came from blood.

The CDR3 DNA follows: TGCAGTGCTAGAGCAACCCGAGCGGGAGTACGGGAGACCCAGTACTTC. Protein product: CSARATRAGVRETQYF. The chain employs TRBV20-1 and TRBJ2-5; 8 bases are shared with TRBD2. V shed 1 base, J shed 5 bases, and the junction held 12 bases outside the gene matches. The CDR3 is 16 amino acids. Per the germline V gene, CDR1 is DFQATT and CDR2 is SNEGSKA (reference sequence).